Given below is one T cell receptor (beta chain) in context. The germline V and J ends were trimmed by 4 bases and 13 bases, with 17 bases remaining between them. The V gene's germline CDR1 is SEHNR and CDR2 FQNEAQ (reference sequence). The CDR3 has 13 residues. This entry is derived from a study of blood T cell repertoires in COVID-19. Turning to the study itself: In each case, the material was cDNA or gDNA derived from T cells, B-cell-depleted T cells, or PBMCs.

Some clones are missing from TCRdb's copy, which holds only in-frame ones; the method was immunoSEQ multiplex PCR. The profile shows 92,000 or so clones, more than 70% of them singletons. Sequencing was carried out using peripheral blood. The sequence derives from a man in his sixties with acute or convalescent COVID-19. V is TRBV7-9 and J is TRBJ2-1; D is ambiguous. CDR3 loop: CASSSLTLLYQFF. The CDR3 nucleotides are TGTGCCAGCAGCTCTCTCACTCTCCTTTATCAGTTCTTC.